This passage covers 6 T cell receptor beta chains from one sample sequenced in a study of blood T cell repertoires in COVID-19. Repertoires were generated with immunoSEQ multiplex PCR, while TCRdb's copy carries only in-frame clones and drops some. The sample yields over 250,000 clones, 85% to 90% seen once. Input material: peripheral blood. These receptors came from a woman aged 45-65 years with COVID-19, enrolled during active disease.

The V and J genes are TRBV7-2 and TRBJ2-2; TRBD2 agrees at 10 bases. Germline CDR1 and CDR2: SGHTA and FQGNSA. CDR3 length: 14 amino acids. V gave up 4 bases and J gave up 7 bases; unmatched junction bases: 3. In DNA, the CDR3 is TGTGCCAGCAGCTCGCGGACTAGCGGCGGGGAGCTGTTTTTT. The encoded protein is CASSSRTSGGELFF. Based on the CDR3 plus reference TRBV7-2 and TRBJ2-2, the full variable domain is GAGVSQSPSNKVTEKGKDVELRCDPISGHTALYWYRQSLGQGLEFLIYFQGNSAPDKSGLPSDRFSAERTGGSVSTLTIQRTQQEDSAVYLCASSSRTSGGELFFGEGSRLTVL.

The genes are TRBV11-3 and TRBJ2-1, with TRBD2 as a possible D gene (6 bases). Per germline, CDR1 SGHNT and CDR2 YENEEA. CDR3 length equals 14 residues. The V gene lost 4 bases and the J gene lost 5 bases, with 12 bases spanning the gap. The CDR3 region has the DNA TGTGCCAGCAGCTCGCGGGACGGACACAATGAGCAGTTCTTC. It yields the protein CASSSRDGHNEQFF.

J is TRBJ1-6 and V is TRBV19, with D possibly being TRBD1 (6 bases). Germline values: CDR1 LNHDA, CDR2 SQIVND (reference sequence). The CDR3 extends over 17 amino acids. The V end was cut by 1 base, the J end by 6 bases, with 16 bases between. The CDR3 loop reads CASSIGGQGRGNSPLHF. CDR3 DNA: TGTGCCAGTAGTATAGGGGGGCAGGGGAGAGGTAATTCACCCCTCCACTTT. The full variable domain, completed using reference TRBV19 and TRBJ1-6, is DGGITQSPKYLFRKEGQNVTLSCEQNLNHDAMYWYRQDPGQGLRLIYYSQIVNDFQKGDIAEGYSVSREKKESFPLTVTSAQKNPTAFYLCASSIGGQGRGNSPLHFGNGTRLTVT.

The chain links TRBV6-4 to TRBJ2-2, with a weak D call TRBD2 (6 bases). Trimming removed 7 bases at V and 7 bases at J, with 13 bases between. This CDR3 spans 13 amino acids. CDR1 is MRHNA and CDR2 is SNTAGT in the germline V gene. The CDR3 sequence: CASKEGQGGELFF. CDR3 coding DNA: TGTGCCAGCAAGGAGGGCCAAGGCGGGGAGCTGTTTTTT.

This clone has a single count. V is TRBV4-2 and J is TRBJ2-3; 8 bases line up with TRBD2. The junction had 8 bases not matched to a gene; V was cut back by 4 bases and J by 5 bases. Germline V gene data show CDR1 as LGHNA and CDR2 as YNFKEQ. This CDR3 is 15 amino acids long. CDR3 DNA: TGTGCCAGCAGCCTCAGCGGGAGTTTGGGAGATACGCAGTATTTT. It yields the protein CASSLSGSLGDTQYF.

The V call is TRBV24-1, the J call TRBJ2-7; 9 bases fit TRBD1. The germline V gene has CDR1 KGHDR and CDR2 SFDVKD. CDR3 length: 16 residues. J lost 2 bases, V lost 0 bases, and 4 bases had no gene match. The DNA for the CDR3 is TGTGCCACCAGTGATTTGCGGACAGGGGACACCTACGAGCAGTACTTC. It yields the protein CATSDLRTGDTYEQYF.